The sequence of this TCR beta chain was determined in a study of blood T cell repertoires in COVID-19. Looking at the study overall: Acute and convalescent COVID-19 samples came from the United States, Italy and Spain.

Sequencing used immunoSEQ multiplex PCR; TCRdb keeps in-frame clones, though not all of them. The sample yields 98,000 or so clones, under 90% seen once. The CDR3 length is 15 residues. V shed 4 bases and J shed 6 bases, with 18 bases lying between them. Germline lookup yields CDR1 LNHDA and CDR2 SQIVND (reference sequence). The chain combines TRBV19 with TRBJ1-1, with D possibly being TRBD1 (6 bases). The receptor comes from a man in his 60s with COVID-19, enrolled during active disease. Sequenced: peripheral blood. Written as DNA, the CDR3 is TGTGCCAGTAGTAGTGGGGGTGACAGGATGTCTGAAGCTTTCTTT. The encoded protein is CASSSGGDRMSEAFF.